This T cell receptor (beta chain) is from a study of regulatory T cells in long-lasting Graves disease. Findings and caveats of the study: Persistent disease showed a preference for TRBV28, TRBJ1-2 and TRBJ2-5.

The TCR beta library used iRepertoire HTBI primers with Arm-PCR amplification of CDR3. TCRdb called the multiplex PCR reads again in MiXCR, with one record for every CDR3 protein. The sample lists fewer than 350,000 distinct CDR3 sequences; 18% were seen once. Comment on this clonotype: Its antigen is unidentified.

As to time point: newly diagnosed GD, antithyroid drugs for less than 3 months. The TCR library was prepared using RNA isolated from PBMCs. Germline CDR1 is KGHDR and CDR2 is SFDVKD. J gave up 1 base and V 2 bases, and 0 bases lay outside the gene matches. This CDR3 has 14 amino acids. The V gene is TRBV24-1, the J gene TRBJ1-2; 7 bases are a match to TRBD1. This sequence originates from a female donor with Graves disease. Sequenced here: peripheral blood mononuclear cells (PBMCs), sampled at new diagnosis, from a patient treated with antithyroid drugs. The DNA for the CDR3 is TGTGCCACCAGTGATTGGGACAGTAACTATGGCTACACCTTC. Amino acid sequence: CATSDWDSNYGYTF.